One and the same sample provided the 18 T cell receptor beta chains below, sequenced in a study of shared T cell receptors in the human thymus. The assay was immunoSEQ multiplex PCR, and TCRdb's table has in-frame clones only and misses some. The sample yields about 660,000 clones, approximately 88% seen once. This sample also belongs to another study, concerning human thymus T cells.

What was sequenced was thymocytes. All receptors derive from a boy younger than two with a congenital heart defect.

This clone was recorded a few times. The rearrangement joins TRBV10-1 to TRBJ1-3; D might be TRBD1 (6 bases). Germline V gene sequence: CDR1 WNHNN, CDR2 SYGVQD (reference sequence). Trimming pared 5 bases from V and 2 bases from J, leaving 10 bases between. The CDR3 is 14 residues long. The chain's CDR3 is CASSTGRAGNTIYF. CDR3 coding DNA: TGCGCCAGCAGTACAGGGAGGGCTGGAAACACCATATATTTT.

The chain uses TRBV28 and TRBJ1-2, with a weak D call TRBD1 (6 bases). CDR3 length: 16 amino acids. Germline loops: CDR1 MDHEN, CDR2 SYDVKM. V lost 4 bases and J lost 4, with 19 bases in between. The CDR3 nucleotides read TGTGCCAGCAGTTGGACGGGACACAACGGCAGCTATGGCTACACCTTC. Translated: CASSWTGHNGSYGYTF.

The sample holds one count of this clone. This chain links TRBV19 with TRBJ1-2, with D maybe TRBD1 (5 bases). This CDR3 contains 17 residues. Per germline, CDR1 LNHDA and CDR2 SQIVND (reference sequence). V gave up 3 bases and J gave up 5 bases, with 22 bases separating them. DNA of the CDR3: TGTGCCAGTAGTATGGTGGGGCCGGGTTCACTCCCTTATGGCTACACCTTC. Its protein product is CASSMVGPGSLPYGYTF. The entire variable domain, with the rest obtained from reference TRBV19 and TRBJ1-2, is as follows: DGGITQSPKYLFRKEGQNVTLSCEQNLNHDAMYWYRQDPGQGLRLIYYSQIVNDFQKGDIAEGYSVSREKKESFPLTVTSAQKNPTAFYLCASSMVGPGSLPYGYTFGSGTRLTVV.

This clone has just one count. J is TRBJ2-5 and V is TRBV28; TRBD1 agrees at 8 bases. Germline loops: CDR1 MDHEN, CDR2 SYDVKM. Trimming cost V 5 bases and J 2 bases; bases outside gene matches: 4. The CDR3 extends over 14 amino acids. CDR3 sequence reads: CASSLGTGQETQYF. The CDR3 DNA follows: TGTGCCAGCAGTCTTGGGACAGGACAAGAGACCCAGTACTTC.

CDR3 protein: CASSETSGSSSYEQYF. CDR3 sequence (DNA): TGCGCCAGCAGTGAAACCTCGGGATCCAGCTCCTACGAGCAGTACTTC. The chain couples TRBV10-1 to TRBJ2-7; D is perhaps TRBD2 (5 bases). V lost 3 bases and J 0 bases, leaving 15 bases between the germline ends. Germline CDR1 WNHNN, CDR2 SYGVQD (reference sequence). The CDR3 has 16 residues.

The CDR3 sequence: CASNRGGVGSYNEQFF. DNA for the CDR3: TGTGCCAGCAACCGGGGAGGAGTCGGCTCCTACAATGAGCAGTTCTTC. The chain employs TRBV5-4 and TRBJ2-1; possibly TRBD2 for D (6 bases). This CDR3 contains 16 residues. Per the germline V gene, CDR1 is SGHNT and CDR2 is YYREEE (reference sequence). V was cut by 6 bases and J by 0 bases, with 16 bases left in between.

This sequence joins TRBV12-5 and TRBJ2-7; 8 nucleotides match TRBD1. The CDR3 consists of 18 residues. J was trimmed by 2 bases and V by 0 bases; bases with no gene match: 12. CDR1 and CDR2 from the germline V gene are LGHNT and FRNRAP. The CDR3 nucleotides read TGTGCTAGTGGTTTGGTAATCCCCCGGACAGGGCCGACCTACGAGCAGTACTTC. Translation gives CASGLVIPRTGPTYEQYF.

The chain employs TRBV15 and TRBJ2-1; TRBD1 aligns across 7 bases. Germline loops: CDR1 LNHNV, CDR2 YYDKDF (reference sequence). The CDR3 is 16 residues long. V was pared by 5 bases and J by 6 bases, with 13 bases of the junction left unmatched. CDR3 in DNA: TGTGCCACCAGCTCCGTTCCCGGTGACAGGGTCAATGAGCAGTTCTTC. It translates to CATSSVPGDRVNEQFF.

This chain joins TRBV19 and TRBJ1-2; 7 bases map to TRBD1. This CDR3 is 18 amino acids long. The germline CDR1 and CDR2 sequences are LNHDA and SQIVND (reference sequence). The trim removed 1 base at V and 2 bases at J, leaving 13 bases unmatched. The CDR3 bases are TGTGCCAGTAGTATAGCCTCGGGCAGGGGGAGGTCGAACTATGGCTACACCTTC. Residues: CASSIASGRGRSNYGYTF.

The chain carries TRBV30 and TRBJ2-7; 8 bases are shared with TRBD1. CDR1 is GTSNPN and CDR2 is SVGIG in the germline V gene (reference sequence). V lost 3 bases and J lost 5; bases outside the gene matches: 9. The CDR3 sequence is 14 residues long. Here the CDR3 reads CAWSRTGLGNEQYF. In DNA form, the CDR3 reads TGTGCCTGGAGCCGGACAGGGTTGGGCAACGAGCAGTACTTC.

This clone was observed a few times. This chain's CDR3 is CAWTVRGISASPDTQYF. In DNA, the CDR3 is TGTGCCTGGACGGTGAGGGGGATCAGCGCTTCCCCAGATACGCAGTATTTT. V gene TRBV30 combines with J gene TRBJ2-3; D may be TRBD1 (6 bases). Trimming removed 4 bases at V and 4 bases at J, with 24 bases between. The CDR3 is 17 amino acids. CDR1 and CDR2 from the germline V gene are GTSNPN and SVGIG (reference sequence).

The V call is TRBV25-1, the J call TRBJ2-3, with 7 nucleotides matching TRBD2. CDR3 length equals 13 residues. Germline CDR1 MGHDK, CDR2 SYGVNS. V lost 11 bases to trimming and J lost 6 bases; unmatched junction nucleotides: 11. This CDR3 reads CAAGDPRADTQYF. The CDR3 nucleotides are TGTGCCGCGGGGGACCCTAGGGCGGATACGCAGTATTTT.

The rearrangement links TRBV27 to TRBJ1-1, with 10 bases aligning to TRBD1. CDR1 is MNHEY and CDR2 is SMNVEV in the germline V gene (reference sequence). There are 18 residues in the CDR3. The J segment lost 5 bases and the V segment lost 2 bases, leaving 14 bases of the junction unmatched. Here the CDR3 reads CASSLGPRTGGSKTEAFF. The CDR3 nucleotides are TGTGCCAGCAGTTTAGGCCCGCGGACAGGGGGTAGTAAGACTGAAGCTTTCTTT.

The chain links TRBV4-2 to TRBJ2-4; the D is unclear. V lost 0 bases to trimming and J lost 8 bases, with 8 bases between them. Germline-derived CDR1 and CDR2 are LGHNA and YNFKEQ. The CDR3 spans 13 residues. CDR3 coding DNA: TGTGCCAGCAGCCAAGATACTCACGACATTCAGTACTTC. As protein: CASSQDTHDIQYF.

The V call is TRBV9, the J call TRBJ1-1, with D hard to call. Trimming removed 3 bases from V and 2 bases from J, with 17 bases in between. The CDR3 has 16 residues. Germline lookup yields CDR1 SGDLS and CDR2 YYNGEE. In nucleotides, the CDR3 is TGTGCCAGCAGCGACTCTCTTGAGGGAAGAAACACTGAAGCTTTCTTT. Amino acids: CASSDSLEGRNTEAFF.

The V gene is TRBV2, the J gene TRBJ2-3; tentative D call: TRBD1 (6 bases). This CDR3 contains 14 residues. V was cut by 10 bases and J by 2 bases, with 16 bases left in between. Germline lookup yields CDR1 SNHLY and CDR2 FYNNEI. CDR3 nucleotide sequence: TGTGCCACCCGACCGGGACAATACACAGATACGCAGTATTTT. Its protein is CATRPGQYTDTQYF.

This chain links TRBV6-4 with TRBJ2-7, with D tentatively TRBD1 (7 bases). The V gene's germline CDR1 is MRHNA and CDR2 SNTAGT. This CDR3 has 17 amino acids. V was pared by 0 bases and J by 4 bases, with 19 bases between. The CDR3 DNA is TGTGCCAGCAGTGACTCGCCCCCCGGGGGACAGCCGTACGAGCAGTACTTC. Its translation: CASSDSPPGGQPYEQYF.

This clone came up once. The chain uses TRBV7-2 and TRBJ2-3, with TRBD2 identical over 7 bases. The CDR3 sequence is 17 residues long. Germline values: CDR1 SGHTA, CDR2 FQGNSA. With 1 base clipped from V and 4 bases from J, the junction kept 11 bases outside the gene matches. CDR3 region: CASSLDLADRPSDTQYF. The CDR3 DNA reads TGTGCCAGCAGCTTAGATCTAGCGGACCGTCCCTCAGATACGCAGTATTTT.